The rows below give T cell receptor beta chains drawn from one sample of a study of blood T cell repertoires in COVID-19. Produced via immunoSEQ multiplex PCR; TCRdb's table is partial and in-frame only. The sample includes around 300,000 clones, around 88% seen only once; the top ten take roughly 6.3%. The sample consisted of PBMCs or T cells enriched from blood (not recorded which). Receptor source: a woman between 35 and 50 years old who had recovered from COVID-19. The CDR3 runs from the conserved cysteine through the conserved F or W. A D gene is named only where the DNA matches it firmly. Expanded clones are given a class, and other clones once, few, many or no size at all.

clone size,J gene,V gene,D gene,CDR3 protein,CDR3 DNA
-,TRBJ1-3,TRBV10-3,TRBD1,CATLTGLACSSGNTIYF,TGTGCCACCCTGACAGGGCTGGCTTGCTCGTCTGGAAACACCATATATTTT
once,TRBJ2-1,TRBV24-1,TRBD1,CATSDPGTGTHGEQFF,TGTGCCACCAGTGACCCCGGGACAGGGACCCACGGTGAGCAGTTCTTC
-,TRBJ2-7,TRBV28,-,CASQRTASYEQYF,TGTGCCAGCCAGAGGACTGCCTCCTACGAGCAGTACTTC
once,TRBJ1-6,TRBV7-6,-,CASSLGGEQYNSPLHF,TGTGCCAGCAGCTTAGGGGGGGAACAGTATAATTCACCCCTCCACTTT
-,TRBJ1-1,TRBV29-1,-,CSVATPRQANTEAFF,TGCAGCGTTGCCACCCCGAGACAGGCAAACACTGAAGCTTTCTTT
-,TRBJ2-5,TRBV5-6,-,CASSLRLIQYF,TGTGCCAGCAGCTTGAGACTGATCCAGTACTTC
-,TRBJ2-1,TRBV28,TRBD1,CASSLRRQGRGSDEQFF,TGTGCCAGCAGTTTACGTAGACAGGGAAGGGGAAGTGATGAGCAGTTCTTC
-,TRBJ2-3,TRBV6-1,TRBD1,CASSGYIGQGGSDTQYF,TGTGCCAGCAGTGGTTACATCGGACAGGGTGGATCAGATACGCAGTATTTT
once,TRBJ2-7,TRBV6-1,TRBD1,CASSEVTGGGEQYF,TGTGCCAGCAGTGAAGTGACAGGGGGAGGCGAGCAGTACTTC
-,TRBJ1-3,TRBV28,TRBD1,CASSSLTGAGNTIYF,TGTGCCAGCAGTTCGTTGACAGGGGCTGGAAACACCATATATTTT
-,TRBJ1-3,TRBV28,-,CASRPSGRTIYF,TGTGCCAGCAGGCCATCGGGTAGGACCATATATTTT
-,TRBJ2-1,TRBV5-4,TRBD2,CASSLAMAAGASYNEQFF,TGTGCCAGCAGCTTGGCGATGGCAGCGGGAGCCTCCTACAATGAGCAGTTCTTC
-,TRBJ1-2,TRBV7-2,TRBD1,CASSSSSTGGRGYTF,TGTGCCAGCAGTTCATCCTCAACAGGGGGAAGAGGCTACACCTTC
once,TRBJ1-4,TRBV9,-,CASSVAGNEKLFF,TGTGCCAGCAGCGTAGCCGGTAATGAAAAACTGTTTTTT
-,TRBJ1-1,TRBV5-1,-,CASSLGQGRTEAFF,TGCGCCAGCAGCTTGGGTCAGGGGCGTACTGAAGCTTTCTTT
-,TRBJ2-3,TRBV2,-,CASSSGSTDTQYF,TGTGCCAGCAGCAGTGGTTCCACAGATACGCAGTATTTT
-,TRBJ1-4,TRBV30,-,CAAGPGWATNEKLFF,TGTGCCGCGGGACCAGGTTGGGCAACTAATGAAAAACTGTTTTTT
-,TRBJ1-2,TRBV4-1,-,CASSQGPGESGYTF,TGCGCCAGCAGCCAAGGCCCAGGGGAATCTGGCTACACCTTC
-,TRBJ2-1,TRBV15,TRBD1,CATSNPKGARNEQFF,TGTGCCACCAGCAACCCTAAGGGGGCACGCAATGAGCAGTTCTTC
-,TRBJ2-7,TRBV7-9,-,CASSSGGGRTTYEQYF,TGTGCCAGCAGCTCCGGGGGTGGGAGGACAACCTACGAGCAGTACTTC
-,TRBJ2-7,TRBV19,-,CASSIGTAPIYEQYF,TGTGCCAGTAGTATAGGAACAGCTCCCATCTACGAGCAGTACTTC
-,TRBJ1-3,TRBV19,TRBD1,CASSILRTGGYGNTIYF,TGTGCCAGTAGTATCCTCCGGACAGGGGGTTACGGAAACACCATATATTTT
-,TRBJ2-6,TRBV7-9,-,CASSLGSGSGANVLTF,TGTGCCAGCAGCTTAGGGTCAGGTTCGGGGGCCAACGTCCTGACTTTC
-,TRBJ2-7,TRBV6-5,-,CASSYSSSPGYEQYF,TGTGCCAGCAGTTACTCAAGCAGTCCGGGATACGAGCAGTACTTC
-,TRBJ1-6,TRBV6-1,-,CASSEAGALFQPLHF,TGTGCCAGCAGTGAGGCAGGGGCCCTTTTTCAACCCCTCCACTTT
-,TRBJ2-3,TRBV19,TRBD2,CASSFREVFTDTQYF,TGTGCCAGTAGTTTTCGGGAGGTCTTCACAGATACGCAGTATTTT
-,TRBJ1-3,TRBV29-1,-,CSVEDLHGGSRRSGNTIYF,TGCAGCGTTGAAGATCTTCATGGAGGGTCGCGTCGCTCTGGAAACACCATATATTTT
-,TRBJ1-2,TRBV2,TRBD1,CASTGQGAEGYTF,TGTGCCAGCACCGGACAGGGGGCGGAGGGCTACACCTTC
-,TRBJ2-2,TRBV7-2,TRBD1,CASSSNRGLNTGELFF,TGTGCCAGCAGCTCAAACAGGGGGCTGAACACCGGGGAGCTGTTTTTT
-,TRBJ2-1,TRBV18,TRBD2,CASSSSAGVIDEQFF,TGTGCCAGCTCATCCTCTGCGGGAGTGATCGATGAGCAGTTCTTC
-,TRBJ2-1,TRBV15,TRBD2,CATSRVKAGVNNEQFF,TGTGCCACCAGCAGAGTAAAAGCGGGAGTTAACAATGAGCAGTTCTTC
-,TRBJ1-5,TRBV27,-,CASSWRSNQPQHF,TGTGCCAGCAGTTGGCGGAGCAATCAGCCCCAGCATTTT
-,TRBJ1-1,TRBV27,TRBD1,CASTSRDRVNTEAFF,TGTGCCAGCACATCCCGGGACAGAGTGAACACTGAAGCTTTCTTT
-,TRBJ2-5,TRBV5-1,TRBD1,CASSFWDRGDETQYF,TGCGCCAGCAGCTTCTGGGACAGGGGGGATGAGACCCAGTACTTC
few,TRBJ2-7,TRBV11-1,TRBD2,CASSLGLANPYEQYF,TGTGCCAGCAGCCTTGGACTAGCCAACCCCTACGAGCAGTACTTC
-,TRBJ2-2,TRBV11-2,-,CASSLELNTGELFF,TGTGCCAGCAGCTTAGAACTAAACACCGGGGAGCTGTTTTTT
once,TRBJ1-4,TRBV9,TRBD1,CASSGLTGANEKLFF,TGTGCCAGCAGCGGTTTAACAGGGGCTAATGAAAAACTGTTTTTT
-,TRBJ2-3,TRBV24-1,TRBD2,CATSVASGYNTDTQYF,TGTGCCACCAGCGTCGCTAGCGGGTATAACACAGATACGCAGTATTTT
once,TRBJ2-7,TRBV7-2,-,CASSLGYRSSYEQYF,TGTGCCAGCAGCTTAGGTTACAGATCCTCCTACGAGCAGTACTTC
-,TRBJ2-1,TRBV2,-,CAIIEAGLIYNEQFF,TGTGCCATCATAGAGGCGGGACTCATTTACAATGAGCAGTTCTTC
-,TRBJ2-1,TRBV11-3,-,CASSLGRSGQFF,TGTGCCAGCAGCTTAGGAAGAAGCGGACAGTTCTTC
-,TRBJ1-3,TRBV25-1,-,CASSSEWSGNTIYF,TGTGCCAGCAGTTCAGAATGGTCTGGAAACACCATATATTTT
-,TRBJ1-6,TRBV28,-,CASSPGQRNNSPLHF,TGTGCCAGCAGTCCGGGACAAAGGAATAATTCACCCCTCCACTTT
-,TRBJ1-2,TRBV14,TRBD1,CASSRDSQIPYGYTF,TGTGCCAGCAGCAGGGACAGCCAAATCCCTTATGGCTACACCTTC
-,TRBJ1-4,TRBV13,-,CASSLGRDNEKLFF,TGTGCCAGCAGCTTAGGGAGGGATAATGAAAAACTGTTTTTT
-,TRBJ1-6,TRBV7-9,TRBD1,CASSSGDRSSYNSPLHF,TGTGCCAGCAGCTCAGGGGACAGAAGCTCCTATAATTCACCCCTCCACTTT
-,TRBJ2-3,TRBV28,-,CASSTTSGGPDTQYF,TGTGCCAGCAGTACAACCTCCGGGGGGCCAGATACGCAGTATTTT
once,TRBJ2-1,TRBV28,-,CASSYGEARYNEQFF,TGTGCCAGCAGTTACGGGGAGGCCAGATACAATGAGCAGTTCTTC
-,TRBJ2-7,TRBV19,TRBD1,CASTRTGAPTYEQYF,TGTGCCAGTACCCGGACAGGGGCGCCCACCTACGAGCAGTACTTC
-,TRBJ2-7,TRBV14,TRBD2,CASSSSGLYEQYF,TGTGCCAGCTCTTCTAGCGGGCTCTACGAGCAGTACTTC
-,TRBJ2-1,TRBV11-2,-,CASSPGGFLAQFF,TGTGCCAGCAGCCCCGGAGGCTTTCTTGCGCAGTTCTTC
-,TRBJ2-7,TRBV7-2,TRBD2,CASSWTSGRAEVEQYF,TGTGCCAGCAGCTGGACTAGCGGGAGGGCCGAGGTTGAGCAGTACTTC
-,TRBJ2-1,TRBV10-3,-,CAISELDSKYNEQFF,TGTGCCATCAGTGAGCTGGATAGCAAATACAATGAGCAGTTCTTC
-,TRBJ2-7,TRBV27,-,CASSHGQGGTYEQYF,TGTGCCAGCAGTCACGGACAGGGAGGGACCTACGAGCAGTACTTC
-,TRBJ2-2,TRBV27,TRBD1,CASSSDRGTGELFF,TGTGCCAGCAGTTCTGACAGGGGCACCGGGGAGCTGTTTTTT